This is a list of T cell receptor beta chains from one sample in a study of Ad26.COV2.S vaccination and SARS-CoV-2 variants. TCRdb's copy holds only in-frame clones and misses some; the assay was immunoSEQ multiplex PCR. The data hold some 250,000 clones, with over 75% observed a single time. Source: peripheral blood, taken in a trial of Ad26.COV2.S vaccine versus placebo. The receptors shown here come from a person between 18 and 60 years old who received the Ad26.COV2.S COVID-19 vaccine or a placebo. CDR3s include the opening cysteine and the closing phenylalanine or tryptophan. D genes are given only for firm matches. Clone size is shown for a subset of rows, as once, few, many or a class of expanded clone.

CDR3nt	CDR3aa	v_gene	j_gene	d_gene	abundance
TGCGCCAGCAGCTTGGGGGCAGGGTCCCAAGAGACCCAGTACTTC	CASSLGAGSQETQYF	TRBV5-1	TRBJ2-5	-	-
TGTGCCAGCAGTAACCGGGACAGGGGGGGAGAGACCCAGTACTTC	CASSNRDRGGETQYF	TRBV6-5	TRBJ2-5	TRBD1	-
TGTGCCAGCAGCTTGGGGACTAGCGGGATCCAAGAGACCCAGTACTTC	CASSLGTSGIQETQYF	TRBV5-4	TRBJ2-5	TRBD2	-
TGTGCCAGCTCCCAAGCGGGAGGGAGTAACAATGAGCAGTTCTTC	CASSQAGGSNNEQFF	TRBV18	TRBJ2-1	TRBD2	-
TGCGCCAGCAAGCCGGGACACCAATCCGATACGCAGTATTTT	CASKPGHQSDTQYF	TRBV10-1	TRBJ2-3	-	-
TGTGCCAGCAGTCTCAGGGGGCCGCACACCGGGGAGCTGTTTTTT	CASSLRGPHTGELFF	TRBV27	TRBJ2-2	TRBD1	-
TGCGCCAGCAGCCAAGAAGGGGACCTCACAGATACGCAGTATTTT	CASSQEGDLTDTQYF	TRBV4-1	TRBJ2-3	-	-
TGTGCCAGTAGTACCGACAGGGGTGGGGGCACAGATACGCAGTATTTT	CASSTDRGGGTDTQYF	TRBV19	TRBJ2-3	TRBD1	-
TGTGCCAGCATGACGGGGGGAGGGAATGAGCAGTTCTTC	CASMTGGGNEQFF	TRBV6-5	TRBJ2-1	TRBD2	-
TGTGCCAGTAGTAAACGGGGAGGTGGAACTCTGCCCCAGCATTTT	CASSKRGGGTLPQHF	TRBV19	TRBJ1-5	-	-
TGTGCCAGCAGCTTAGCTAAGCGGTCCTACAATGAGCAGTTCTTC	CASSLAKRSYNEQFF	TRBV7-8	TRBJ2-1	-	-
TGTGCCAGCAGTGAGACAGGGGGCTCCTACAATGAGCAGTTCTTC	CASSETGGSYNEQFF	TRBV28	TRBJ2-1	TRBD1	once
TGTGCCATCAGTGGGACTAGCGGCGGGAGTAGGTTCTACGAGCAGTACTTC	CAISGTSGGSRFYEQYF	TRBV10-3	TRBJ2-7	TRBD2	-
TGTGCCAGCAGCGTAGGGAGGGTCACCGGGGAGCTGTTTTTT	CASSVGRVTGELFF	TRBV9	TRBJ2-2	-	-
TGCGCCAGCAGCACAACAGGGGGCTCCTACGAGCAGTACTTC	CASSTTGGSYEQYF	TRBV5-1	TRBJ2-7	TRBD1	-
TGTGCCAGTACCTTGGGACAGCCGAATCAGCCCCAGCATTTT	CASTLGQPNQPQHF	TRBV19	TRBJ1-5	TRBD1	-
TGCAGCGTTGTGTGGGAAGAAGGCACAGATACGCAGTATTTT	CSVVWEEGTDTQYF	TRBV29-1	TRBJ2-3	-	-
TGTGCCAGCAGTTTAGGTAGCAATCAGCCCCAGCATTTT	CASSLGSNQPQHF	TRBV28	TRBJ1-5	-	once
TGTGCCAGCAGTCCCGGCCTGGGGAAAGGAACCACCGGGCAGTTCTTC	CASSPGLGKGTTGQFF	TRBV11-2	TRBJ2-1	-	-
TGTGCCAGCAGTTTACGTTTCGGGAATCGTAGAGAGACCCAGTACTTC	CASSLRFGNRRETQYF	TRBV28	TRBJ2-5	-	-
TGCGCCAGCAGCCCAGAGACAGGGGGCGCTTTAGGAGATGAAAAACTGTTTTTT	CASSPETGGALGDEKLFF	TRBV5-1	TRBJ1-4	TRBD1	once
TGTGCTAGCAGCTTAGCAGCCAACACTGAAGCTTTCTTT	CASSLAANTEAFF	TRBV7-7	TRBJ1-1	-	-
TGCGCCAGCAGCCGGACTAGCGGTAACACAGATACGCAGTATTTT	CASSRTSGNTDTQYF	TRBV5-1	TRBJ2-3	TRBD2	-
TGTGCCAGTAGTATCCTGAACTATGGCTACACCTTC	CASSILNYGYTF	TRBV19	TRBJ1-2	-	-
TGCGCCAGCAGCTTTGCGGGAGAAGGGTACAATGAGCAGTTCTTC	CASSFAGEGYNEQFF	TRBV5-1	TRBJ2-1	TRBD2	-
TGTGCCAGCAGCCTGTTAGGGACTAGCGGGGGGCCATGGTACTTC	CASSLLGTSGGPWYF	TRBV5-6	TRBJ2-7	TRBD2	-
TGTGCCAGCAGTGCCCCCATGTCCCCCTCCTACGAGCAGTACTTC	CASSAPMSPSYEQYF	TRBV28	TRBJ2-7	-	-
TGTGCCAGCAGCTTAGGAGATCGGCGGGGGGTATTT	CASSLGDRRGVF	TRBV7-9	TRBJ2-3	TRBD2	-
TGTGCCAGACAAAAGGTAAGCTACGAGCAGTACTTC	CARQKVSYEQYF	TRBV28	TRBJ2-7	-	-
TGTGCCAGCAGCCCCAGACTAGCGGGAGGTTCAGGGGCCAACGTCCTGACTTTC	CASSPRLAGGSGANVLTF	TRBV9	TRBJ2-6	TRBD2	-
TGTGCCAGTAAGAATCCTCTAGCCAAAAACATTCAGTACTTC	CASKNPLAKNIQYF	TRBV19	TRBJ2-4	-	once
TGTGCCAGCAGCTGGTCGAGCTCCTACGAGCAGTACTTC	CASSWSSSYEQYF	TRBV5-6	TRBJ2-7	-	-
TGTGCCAGCACCTATAAAGGGTGGGACTACGAGCAGTACTTC	CASTYKGWDYEQYF	TRBV21-1	TRBJ2-7	-	-
TGTGCCAGCGGGAGACAGGGGGATAGGGAAGAGACCCAGTACTTC	CASGRQGDREETQYF	TRBV9	TRBJ2-5	TRBD1	-
TGTGCCAGCAGTGACCGCAGCTCTGGAAACACCATATATTTT	CASSDRSSGNTIYF	TRBV6-1	TRBJ1-3	-	-
TGCGCCAGCAGCTCCCTACCGTCGACATCCCAAGAGACCCAGTACTTC	CASSSLPSTSQETQYF	TRBV5-1	TRBJ2-5	-	-
TGTGCCACCAGCGACGGCCTCTATGGCTACACCTTC	CATSDGLYGYTF	TRBV24-1	TRBJ1-2	-	-
TGTGCCAGCAGCGTAGTTGGCGGGAGGGCCGCCGGGGAGCTGTTTTTT	CASSVVGGRAAGELFF	TRBV9	TRBJ2-2	TRBD2	-
TGTGCCAGCAGCCAGCGACAGGGGTTAGACGAGCAGTACTTC	CASSQRQGLDEQYF	TRBV3-1/TRBV3-2	TRBJ2-7	TRBD1	-
TGTGCCTGGAGGTTACCCGGGGGCTACGAGCAGTACTTC	CAWRLPGGYEQYF	TRBV30	TRBJ2-7	-	-
TGTGCCAGCAGCGTAGGAGACCTCCGGGGCAATCAGCCCCAGCATTTT	CASSVGDLRGNQPQHF	TRBV9	TRBJ1-5	-	-
TGTGCCAGCAGCTACAAATCCGGAGGGGCGACCGGATCTTTCGTTCTCTTC	CASSYKSGGATGSFVLF	TRBV21-1	TRBJ2-7	-	-
TGTGCCAGCAGTCGACTGGTCTGGGGAAGCACAGATACGCAGTATTTT	CASSRLVWGSTDTQYF	TRBV27	TRBJ2-3	-	-
TGTGCCAGCAGCACCCGGACCGGCCAGGAGCAGTTCTTC	CASSTRTGQEQFF	TRBV11-3	TRBJ2-1	-	-
TGTGCCAGCAGCTTAACGTCGGGAGAGACCCAGTACTTC	CASSLTSGETQYF	TRBV7-2	TRBJ2-5	-	-
TGTGCCAGCAGTTTATCGGGGACAGGGGCTATCTACGAGCAGTACTTC	CASSLSGTGAIYEQYF	TRBV27	TRBJ2-7	TRBD1	-
TGTGCCAGCAGGAGGGGAGAAACGGACTCCTACGAGCAGTACTTC	CASRRGETDSYEQYF	TRBV6-5	TRBJ2-7	-	-
TGTGCCAGCAGCCGGTTCACAGGGAACGGCGGTGAAGCTTTCTTT	CASSRFTGNGGEAFF	TRBV3-1/TRBV3-2	TRBJ1-1	-	-
TGTGCCAGCAGTTCTAGCGACAGCTCCTACAATGAGCAGTTCTTC	CASSSSDSSYNEQFF	TRBV27	TRBJ2-1	-	-